The present T cell receptor (beta chain) was sequenced within a study of tumor-infiltrating lymphocytes in localized non-small cell lung cancer. The repertoire was sequenced with immunoSEQ multiplex PCR; TCRdb's copy has only in-frame clones and lacks some. The top ten clones hold about 6.9% of a sample with 9,200 or so clones, around four fifths of them seen once. In germline, CDR1 is SGHRS, CDR2 YFSETQ. The ends lost 0 bases at V and 1 base at J; junction bases unmatched: 6. The CDR3 has 16 residues. The sequence was collected from a human donor with non-small cell lung cancer. Sequencing input: uninvolved lung tissue not adjacent to the tumor. The chain is built from TRBV5-1 and TRBJ2-5; 7 bases line up with TRBD1. In DNA, the CDR3 is TGCGCCAGCAGCTTGGGGAAGGGGGCAGGCCAAGAGACCCAGTACTTC. It encodes CASSLGKGAGQETQYF.